These T cell receptor beta chains were read from a single sample in a study of CD8 T cells in seronegative destructive rheumatoid arthritis. Sequencing used immunoSEQ multiplex PCR; TCRdb keeps in-frame clones, though not all of them. The sample includes under 15,000 clones, around four fifths of them seen just once. Sequencing input: CD8+ T cells from blood. The origin of the receptors is a woman between 30 and 50 years old with seronegative destructive rheumatoid arthritis. CDR3s include the opening cysteine and the closing phenylalanine or tryptophan. Each record gives: D gene, clone size, J gene, V gene, CDR3 protein, CDR3 DNA. The D gene is left open where the match is weak. The listing skips clone size in some rows; elsewhere it reads once, few, many or a size class.

d_call: NA
clone_size: NA
j_call: TRBJ2-7
v_call: TRBV7-8
cdr3_aa: CASSPRTDGVDEQYF
cdr3_nt: TGTGCCAGCAGCCCCCGGACAGACGGGGTGGACGAGCAGTACTTC

d_call: NA
clone_size: NA
j_call: TRBJ1-1
v_call: TRBV5-1
cdr3_aa: CASSPGGRDEQTEAFF
cdr3_nt: TGCGCCAGCAGCCCCGGCGGCAGAGACGAACAAACTGAAGCTTTCTTT

d_call: TRBD1
clone_size: NA
j_call: TRBJ2-7
v_call: TRBV5-5
cdr3_aa: CASSYPGQIYEQYF
cdr3_nt: TGTGCCAGCAGCTATCCGGGACAGATCTACGAGCAGTACTTC

d_call: NA
clone_size: NA
j_call: TRBJ2-7
v_call: TRBV7-6
cdr3_aa: CASSLGQPSEQYF
cdr3_nt: TGTGCCAGCAGCTTAGGACAGCCCTCCGAGCAGTACTTC

d_call: NA
clone_size: NA
j_call: TRBJ1-4
v_call: TRBV6-1
cdr3_aa: CASMPSFLLNEKLFF
cdr3_nt: TGTGCCAGCATGCCGAGTTTCCTTCTAAATGAAAAACTGTTTTTT

d_call: TRBD1
clone_size: NA
j_call: TRBJ2-6
v_call: TRBV5-1
cdr3_aa: CASSQGQGFSSGANVLTF
cdr3_nt: TGCGCCAGCAGCCAGGGACAGGGGTTTAGCTCTGGGGCCAACGTCCTGACTTTC

d_call: TRBD2
clone_size: NA
j_call: TRBJ2-5
v_call: TRBV11-2
cdr3_aa: CASGPGEGPQSQETQYF
cdr3_nt: TGTGCCAGCGGGCCCGGGGAGGGCCCACAATCTCAAGAGACCCAGTACTTC

d_call: TRBD1
clone_size: NA
j_call: TRBJ2-5
v_call: TRBV5-3
cdr3_aa: CARSPTYGTGKQETQYF
cdr3_nt: TGTGCCAGAAGCCCGACGTATGGGACAGGGAAGCAAGAGACCCAGTACTTC

d_call: NA
clone_size: NA
j_call: TRBJ2-3
v_call: TRBV5-1
cdr3_aa: CASSFPRQAGTDTQYF
cdr3_nt: TGCGCCAGCAGCTTCCCCCGACAGGCGGGCACAGATACGCAGTATTTT

d_call: NA
clone_size: NA
j_call: TRBJ1-2
v_call: TRBV6-1
cdr3_aa: CASSEALREDGYTF
cdr3_nt: TGTGCCAGCAGTGAGGCTCTCAGGGAGGATGGCTACACCTTC

d_call: TRBD1
clone_size: NA
j_call: TRBJ1-6
v_call: TRBV4-1
cdr3_aa: CASSPRDGTARNSPLHF
cdr3_nt: TGCGCCAGCAGCCCACGAGACGGGACAGCAAGAAATTCACCCCTCCACTTT

d_call: NA
clone_size: NA
j_call: TRBJ2-1
v_call: TRBV13
cdr3_aa: CASSLRSGEQFF
cdr3_nt: TGTGCCAGCAGCTTGCGCTCCGGTGAGCAGTTCTTC

d_call: TRBD1
clone_size: few
j_call: TRBJ1-3
v_call: TRBV6-6
cdr3_aa: CASSYVTGGRGNTIYF
cdr3_nt: TGTGCCAGCAGTTACGTTACAGGGGGACGTGGAAACACCATATATTTT

d_call: TRBD2
clone_size: NA
j_call: TRBJ2-5
v_call: TRBV7-9
cdr3_aa: CASSLVLAGQETQYF
cdr3_nt: TGTGCCAGCAGCTTAGTCCTAGCGGGGCAAGAGACCCAGTACTTC

d_call: NA
clone_size: NA
j_call: TRBJ2-1
v_call: TRBV4-1
cdr3_aa: CASSQPGGDNEQFF
cdr3_nt: TGCGCCAGCAGCCAACCTGGCGGGGACAATGAGCAGTTCTTC